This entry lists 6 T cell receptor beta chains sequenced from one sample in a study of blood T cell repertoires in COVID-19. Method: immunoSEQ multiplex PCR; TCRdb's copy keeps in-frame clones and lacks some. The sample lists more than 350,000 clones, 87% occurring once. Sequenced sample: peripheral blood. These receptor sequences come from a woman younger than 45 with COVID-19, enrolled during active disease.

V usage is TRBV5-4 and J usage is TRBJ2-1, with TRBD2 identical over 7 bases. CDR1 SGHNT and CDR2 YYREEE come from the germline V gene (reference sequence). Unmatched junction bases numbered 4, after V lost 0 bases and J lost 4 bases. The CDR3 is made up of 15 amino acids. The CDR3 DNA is TGTGCCAGCAGCTTGGGGGCTAGCGGATACAATGAGCAGTTCTTC. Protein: CASSLGASGYNEQFF.

CDR3 region: CASSLETDSYNSPLHF. As DNA, the CDR3 is TGCGCCAGCAGCTTGGAGACAGACTCCTATAATTCACCCCTCCACTTT. The chain couples TRBV5-1 to TRBJ1-6; perhaps TRBD1 as D (5 bases). The CDR3 runs 16 residues. V dropped 0 bases and J dropped 0 bases, with 7 bases sitting between them. In germline, CDR1 is SGHRS, CDR2 YFSETQ. Variable domain in full (rest from reference TRBV5-1 and TRBJ1-6): KAGVTQTPRYLIKTRGQQVTLSCSPISGHRSVSWYQQTPGQGLQFLFEYFSETQRNKGNFPGRFSGRQFSNSRSEMNVSTLELGDSALYLCASSLETDSYNSPLHFGNGTRLTVT.

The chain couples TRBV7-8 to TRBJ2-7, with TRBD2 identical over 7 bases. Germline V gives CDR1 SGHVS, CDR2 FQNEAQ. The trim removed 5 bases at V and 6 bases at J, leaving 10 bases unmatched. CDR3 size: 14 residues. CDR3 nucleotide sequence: TGTGCCAGCAGCCCGCGGGGCGGGAGAGGCGAGCAGTACTTC. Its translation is CASSPRGGRGEQYF.

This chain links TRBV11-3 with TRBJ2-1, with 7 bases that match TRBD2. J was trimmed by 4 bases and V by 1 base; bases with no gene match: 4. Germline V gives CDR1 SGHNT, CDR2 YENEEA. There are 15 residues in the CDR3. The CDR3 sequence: CASSLGLAAYNEQFF. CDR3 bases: TGTGCCAGCAGCTTAGGCCTAGCGGCGTACAATGAGCAGTTCTTC.

In DNA, the CDR3 is TGTGCCAGTAGTCGGACAGGGGCTGGCAATCAGCCCCAGCATTTT. It specifies CASSRTGAGNQPQHF. The chain uses TRBV19 and TRBJ1-5; 9 bases are a match to TRBD1. V lost 5 bases and J lost 2; bases outside the gene matches: 4. This CDR3 spans 15 amino acids. Per germline, CDR1 LNHDA and CDR2 SQIVND (reference sequence).

The CDR3 DNA is TGTGCCAGCAGCCCGGGGGGGGTGTGGCCCTACAATGAGCAGTTCTTC. It translates to CASSPGGVWPYNEQFF. The chain has TRBV11-1 and TRBJ2-1; 8 bases are shared with TRBD2. Germline V gene lookup returns CDR1 SGHAT and CDR2 FQDESV (reference sequence). The CDR3 covers 16 residues. V shed 5 bases and J 2 bases; nucleotides not matched to a gene: 8.